This TCR beta chain was captured in a study of T cells in Graves' hyperthyroidism and ophthalmopathy. CDR3 length: 16 amino acids. Unmatched junction bases numbered 10, after V lost 5 bases and J lost 5 bases. Germline V CDR1 and CDR2: SGHAT, FQNNGV. TCR beta CDR3 sequences were amplified from RNA transcripts. First-round RT-PCR with HTBI primers amplified the TCR CDR3 region. TCRdb re-derived calls from the multiplex PCR reads in MiXCR, one entry per CDR3 protein. The data hold under 350,000 distinct CDR3 sequences, with roughly 18% observed a single time. Comments on this clonotype: A much larger clone is a single base away; this may be a read error. Because the CDR3 is missing its conserved closing phenylalanine or tryptophan, this is likely a read error.

The specimen sequenced was blood. V usage is TRBV11-2 and J usage is TRBJ2-2, with TRBD1 matching over 8 bases. The clonotype was recovered from a woman in her forties or fifties with Graves' hyperthyroidism. The CDR3 sequence is CASSPTQGASTGELFS. CDR3 bases: TGTGCCAGCAGCCCAACCCAGGGGGCGAGTACCGGGGAGCTGTTTTCT.